The 20 T cell receptor beta chains below come from one sample, sequenced in a study of blood T cell repertoires in COVID-19. Sequencing used immunoSEQ multiplex PCR; TCRdb keeps in-frame clones, though not all of them. This repertoire shows some 43,000 clones, 81% found once; its top ten account for approximately 37%. Sequenced input: peripheral blood. All receptors come from a man aged 35-49 years with active or convalescent COVID-19.

The genes are TRBV6-5 and TRBJ2-3; maybe TRBD1 (5 bases). Germline CDR1 reads MNHEY; CDR2 reads SVGAGI. With 5 bases removed from V and 6 bases from J, the gap between germline ends came to 12 bases. The CDR3 extends over 13 amino acids. The CDR3 reads CASSQGLGDTQYF. The CDR3 coding sequence is TGTGCCAGCAGTCAGGGATTGGGGGATACGCAGTATTTT.

This clone was recorded at least ten times. This chain connects TRBV4-2 to TRBJ2-1; 7 bases agree with TRBD1. V shed 7 bases, J shed 8 bases, and the junction held 17 bases outside the gene matches. This CDR3 has 16 residues. Per germline, CDR1 LGHNA and CDR2 YNFKEQ. The CDR3: CASTVFEGANGYEQFF. CDR3 coding DNA: TGTGCCAGCACCGTCTTCGAGGGGGCCAATGGATATGAGCAGTTCTTC.

The rearrangement joins TRBV28 to TRBJ2-5; no firm D call. The V gene's germline CDR1 is MDHEN and CDR2 SYDVKM. Trimming removed 5 bases from V and 2 bases from J, with 6 bases in between. The CDR3 has 12 amino acids. The CDR3 DNA is TGTGCCAGCAGTGGCAGTCAAGAGACCCAGTACTTC. The encoded protein is CASSGSQETQYF.

The V gene is TRBV11-3, the J gene TRBJ1-2, with D uncertain. CDR1 SGHNT and CDR2 YENEEA come from the germline V gene. Trimming pared 1 base from V and 6 bases from J, leaving 18 bases between. The CDR3 has 16 amino acids. DNA of the CDR3: TGTGCCAGCAGCTTAGGTCCGGAGGGCGTCGGGAATGGCTACACCTTC. It is translated as CASSLGPEGVGNGYTF. Based on the CDR3 plus reference TRBV11-3 and TRBJ1-2, the full variable domain is EAGVVQSPRYKIIEKKQPVAFWCNPISGHNTLYWYLQNLGQGPELLIRYENEEAVDDSQLPKDRFSAERLKGVDSTLKIQPAELGDSAVYLCASSLGPEGVGNGYTFGSGTRLTVV.

The rearrangement uses TRBV5-5 and TRBJ2-7; D is unclear. V lost 0 bases and J 3 bases, leaving 13 bases between the germline ends. There are 15 residues in the CDR3. Germline V gene lookup returns CDR1 SGHKS and CDR2 YYEKEE (reference sequence). The CDR3 here is CASSLGVPESYEQYF. CDR3 coding DNA: TGTGCCAGCAGCTTGGGCGTTCCGGAGAGCTACGAGCAGTACTTC.

The rearrangement uses TRBV30 and TRBJ1-4; D call uncertain. Trimming removed 0 bases at V and 8 bases at J, with 10 bases between. Germline loops: CDR1 GTSNPN, CDR2 SVGIG (reference sequence). The CDR3 spans 13 residues. CDR3 loop: CAWSVRLGEKLFF. DNA for the CDR3: TGTGCCTGGAGTGTACGACTTGGGGAAAAACTGTTTTTT.

The chain combines TRBV4-3 with TRBJ1-3; 7 bases map to TRBD1. The CDR3 consists of 16 residues. Germline CDR1 LGHNA, CDR2 YSLEER. The V segment lost 2 bases and the J segment 4 bases; nucleotides outside the gene matches: 8. Here the CDR3 reads CASSQRRDRVGNTIYF. CDR3 bases: TGCGCCAGCAGCCAACGTCGTGACAGGGTAGGAAACACCATATATTTT.

This clone was seen only once. This chain connects TRBV24-1 to TRBJ2-1; no firm D call. Germline-derived CDR1 and CDR2 are KGHDR and SFDVKD. CDR3 size: 16 residues. The V end was cut by 8 bases, the J end by 5 bases, with 21 bases between. CDR3 bases: TGTGCCACCACCGATAATGGAGTAGAAGTCGACAATGAGCAGTTCTTC. Its translation is CATTDNGVEVDNEQFF.

The chain uses TRBV18 and TRBJ2-7; no definite D call. Germline V gene data show CDR1 as KGHSH and CDR2 as LQKENI. CDR3 length: 12 amino acids. V was pared by 6 bases and J by 5 bases, with 11 bases between. CDR3 sequence (DNA): TGTGCCAGCTCGCCCGCAGGTCACGAGCAGTACTTC. This sequence encodes CASSPAGHEQYF.

V and J are TRBV19 and TRBJ2-2, with D perhaps TRBD1 (5 bases). The CDR3 extends over 15 amino acids. Trimming stripped 1 base from V and 4 bases from J, with 10 bases between. Germline CDR1 and CDR2: LNHDA and SQIVND (reference sequence). The CDR3 reads CASSIGRVGTGELFF. CDR3 nucleotides: TGTGCCAGTAGTATAGGCAGGGTGGGCACCGGGGAGCTGTTTTTT.

This chain connects TRBV6-5 to TRBJ1-1, with TRBD1 matching over 9 bases. Germline-derived CDR1 and CDR2 are MNHEY and SVGAGI. The CDR3 length is 16 residues. After removal of 0 bases from V and 4 bases from J, the junction contained 6 bases not matched to a gene. CDR3 residues: CASSYSGQGVGTEAFF. DNA for the CDR3: TGTGCCAGCAGTTACTCGGGACAGGGCGTAGGCACTGAAGCTTTCTTT.

This rearrangement joins TRBV5-4 to TRBJ2-2; 7 bases line up with TRBD2. The CDR3 sequence is 15 residues long. From germline, CDR1 is SGHNT and CDR2 YYREEE (reference sequence). V lost 0 bases to trimming and J lost 4 bases; unmatched junction nucleotides: 3. The CDR3 sequence: CASSLEGRATGELFF. The CDR3 nucleotides are TGTGCCAGCAGCTTGGAGGGGAGGGCCACCGGGGAGCTGTTTTTT.

The rearrangement links TRBV11-2 to TRBJ2-1, with 8 bases identical to TRBD1. After removal of 5 bases from V and 5 bases from J, the junction contained 8 bases not matched to a gene. Germline V gives CDR1 SGHAT, CDR2 FQNNGV. The CDR3 loop spans 15 amino acids. The CDR3 is CASSRRQGLDNEQFF. The CDR3 bases are TGTGCCAGCAGCCGACGACAGGGGCTAGACAATGAGCAGTTCTTC.

The chain recombines TRBV7-2 with TRBJ1-1; possible D gene TRBD1, 5 bases. The CDR3 loop spans 14 amino acids. In germline, CDR1 is SGHTA, CDR2 FQGNSA. V shed 2 bases and J shed 5 bases, with 12 bases lying between them. CDR3 sequence reads: CASSLQKGLTEAFF. For the CDR3, the DNA is TGTGCCAGCAGCTTACAAAAGGGGCTTACTGAAGCTTTCTTT.

This clone was detected ten times or more. The rearrangement uses TRBV2 and TRBJ2-7; a weak D match, TRBD1 (5 bases). This CDR3 is 11 amino acids long. Germline assignment: CDR1 SNHLY and CDR2 FYNNEI. Trimming removed 4 bases at V and 11 bases at J, with 12 bases between. The CDR3 is CASSGHRWEYF. CDR3 DNA: TGTGCCAGCAGTGGCCACAGGTGGGAGTACTTC.

The chain recombines TRBV29-1 with TRBJ2-1; 8 bases agree with TRBD2. V lost 4 bases, J lost 5 bases, and 1 base stayed unmatched. This CDR3 has 12 residues. Germline loops: CDR1 SQVTM, CDR2 ANQGSEA. The CDR3 here is CSVGSGDNEQFF. CDR3 DNA: TGCAGCGTTGGTAGCGGGGACAATGAGCAGTTCTTC.

The CDR3 region has the DNA TGTGCCAGTAGTAGACAGTTACTTAGCTCCTACAATGAGCAGTTCTTC. As protein: CASSRQLLSSYNEQFF. The rearrangement uses TRBV19 and TRBJ2-1; D perhaps matches TRBD1 (5 bases). V was trimmed by 4 bases and J by 0 bases, leaving 13 bases between them. The germline CDR1 and CDR2 sequences are LNHDA and SQIVND (reference sequence). The CDR3 loop spans 16 amino acids.

This sequence joins TRBV6-1 and TRBJ2-1, with 7 bases identical to TRBD1. Germline V gene lookup returns CDR1 MNHNS and CDR2 SASEGT. The CDR3 has 17 amino acids. V was clipped by 2 bases and J by 3 bases; unmatched bases: 10. The CDR3 loop reads CASSERFGQDFYNEQFF. CDR3 nucleotide sequence: TGTGCCAGCAGTGAAAGATTTGGACAGGACTTCTACAATGAGCAGTTCTTC.

The gene calls are TRBV7-2 and TRBJ2-2; the match to TRBD1 covers 10 bases. Trimming cost V 5 bases and J 6 bases; bases outside gene matches: 6. This CDR3 is built from 15 residues. CDR1 is SGHTA and CDR2 is FQGNSA in the germline V gene. The CDR3 protein is CASSHHGQGAGELFF. CDR3 coding DNA: TGTGCCAGCAGCCACCACGGACAGGGGGCCGGGGAGCTGTTTTTT.

The J gene is TRBJ1-1, the V gene TRBV27; possibly TRBD1 for D (5 bases). Germline assignment: CDR1 MNHEY and CDR2 SMNVEV (reference sequence). The germline V and J ends were trimmed by 4 bases and 5 bases, with 17 bases remaining between them. This CDR3 spans 15 amino acids. CDR3 sequence reads: CASSSTKWGGTEAFF. CDR3 bases: TGTGCCAGCAGTTCGACCAAGTGGGGGGGGACTGAAGCTTTCTTT.